The T cell receptor beta chain under discussion was sequenced for a study of cytomegalovirus exposure and HLA in healthy donors. As regards this clone: Its cognate antigen is unknown.

V lost 3 bases and J 4 bases, leaving 13 bases between the germline ends. This CDR3 comprises 14 residues. CDR1 and CDR2 (germline): MDHEN, SYDVKM. Sequencing was performed with immunoSEQ multiplex PCR; in TCRdb, only in-frame clones are kept and a portion is missing. This table has hundreds of thousands of clones, about nine tenths appearing once. Whole-study findings and limits: Within the roughly 120 validation repertoires, first-cohort TCR clusters tended to co-occur, according to a later analysis. 164 TCR beta chains were listed as cytomegalovirus-associated.

J is TRBJ2-7 and V is TRBV28; a possible D gene is TRBD1 (5 bases). The sample was PBMCs. The receptor was isolated from a woman aged 18-29 years in good health and CMV-seropositive. CDR3 protein: CASSLQGASYEQYF. The DNA for the CDR3 is TGTGCCAGCAGTTTGCAGGGCGCATCATACGAGCAGTACTTC.